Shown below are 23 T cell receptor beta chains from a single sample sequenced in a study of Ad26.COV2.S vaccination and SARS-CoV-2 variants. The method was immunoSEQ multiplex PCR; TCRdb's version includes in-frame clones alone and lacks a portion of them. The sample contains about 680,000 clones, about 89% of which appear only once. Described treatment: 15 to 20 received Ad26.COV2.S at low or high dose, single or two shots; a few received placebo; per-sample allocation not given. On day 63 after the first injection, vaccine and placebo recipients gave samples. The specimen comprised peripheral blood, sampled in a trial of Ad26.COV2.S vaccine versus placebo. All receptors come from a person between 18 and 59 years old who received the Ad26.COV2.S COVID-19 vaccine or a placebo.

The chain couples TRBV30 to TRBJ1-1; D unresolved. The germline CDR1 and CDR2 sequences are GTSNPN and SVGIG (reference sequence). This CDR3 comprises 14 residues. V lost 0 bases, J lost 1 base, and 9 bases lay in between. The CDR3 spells CAWSVTLTNTEAFF. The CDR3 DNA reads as TGTGCCTGGAGTGTCACCCTCACGAACACTGAAGCTTTCTTT.

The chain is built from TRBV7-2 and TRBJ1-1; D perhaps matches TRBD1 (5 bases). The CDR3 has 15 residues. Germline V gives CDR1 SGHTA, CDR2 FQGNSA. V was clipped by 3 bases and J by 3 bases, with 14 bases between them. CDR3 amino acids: CASSFDQGRDTEAFF. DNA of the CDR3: TGTGCCAGCAGCTTCGACCAGGGACGGGACACTGAAGCTTTCTTT.

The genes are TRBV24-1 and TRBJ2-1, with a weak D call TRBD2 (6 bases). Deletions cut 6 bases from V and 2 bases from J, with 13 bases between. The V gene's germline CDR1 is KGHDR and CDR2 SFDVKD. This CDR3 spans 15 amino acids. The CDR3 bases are TGTGCCACCAGTAAAGAAGCGGGCGCCTACAATGAGCAGTTCTTC. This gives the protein CATSKEAGAYNEQFF.

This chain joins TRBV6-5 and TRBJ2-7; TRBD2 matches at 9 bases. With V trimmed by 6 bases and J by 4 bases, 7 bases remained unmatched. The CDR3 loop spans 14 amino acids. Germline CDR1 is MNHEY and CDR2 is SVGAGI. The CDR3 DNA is TGTGCCAGCAGCCGTAGCGGGAGAGGTTACGAGCAGTACTTC. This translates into CASSRSGRGYEQYF.

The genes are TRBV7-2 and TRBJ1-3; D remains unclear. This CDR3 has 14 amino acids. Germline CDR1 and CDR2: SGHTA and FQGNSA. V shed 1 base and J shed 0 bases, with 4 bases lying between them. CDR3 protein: CASSLEYSGNTIYF. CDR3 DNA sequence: TGTGCCAGCAGCTTAGAATACTCTGGAAACACCATATATTTT.

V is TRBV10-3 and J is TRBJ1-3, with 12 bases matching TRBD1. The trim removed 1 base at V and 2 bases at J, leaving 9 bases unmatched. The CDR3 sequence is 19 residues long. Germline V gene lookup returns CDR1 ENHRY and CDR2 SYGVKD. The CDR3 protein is CAISEWLPGQGATGNTIYF. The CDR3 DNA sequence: TGTGCCATCAGTGAGTGGCTTCCGGGACAGGGGGCTACTGGAAACACCATATATTTT.

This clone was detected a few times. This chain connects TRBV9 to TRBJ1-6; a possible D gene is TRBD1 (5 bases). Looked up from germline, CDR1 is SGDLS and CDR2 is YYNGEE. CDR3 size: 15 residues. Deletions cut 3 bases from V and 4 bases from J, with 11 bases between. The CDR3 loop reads CASSAQTGYNSPLHF. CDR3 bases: TGTGCCAGCAGCGCCCAAACAGGTTATAATTCACCCCTCCACTTT. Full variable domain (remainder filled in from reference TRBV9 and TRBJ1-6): DSGVTQTPKHLITATGQRVTLRCSPRSGDLSVYWYQQSLDQGLQFLIQYYNGEERAKGNILERFSAQQFPDLHSELNLSSLELGDSALYFCASSAQTGYNSPLHFGNGTRLTVT.

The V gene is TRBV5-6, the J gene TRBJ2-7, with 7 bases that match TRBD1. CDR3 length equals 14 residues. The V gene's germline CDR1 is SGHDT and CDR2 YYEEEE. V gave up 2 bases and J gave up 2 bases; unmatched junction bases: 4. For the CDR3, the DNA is TGTGCCAGCAGCTTCGGGACAGAGACCTACGAGCAGTACTTC. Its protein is CASSFGTETYEQYF.

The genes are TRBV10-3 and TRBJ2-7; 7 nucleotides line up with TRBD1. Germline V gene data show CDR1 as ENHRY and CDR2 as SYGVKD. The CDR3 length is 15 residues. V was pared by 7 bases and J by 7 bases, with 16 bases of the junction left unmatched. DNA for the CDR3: TGTGCCATCACCGCCATGACAGGGCCTAGGGAAGAGCAGTACTTC. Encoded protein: CAITAMTGPREEQYF.

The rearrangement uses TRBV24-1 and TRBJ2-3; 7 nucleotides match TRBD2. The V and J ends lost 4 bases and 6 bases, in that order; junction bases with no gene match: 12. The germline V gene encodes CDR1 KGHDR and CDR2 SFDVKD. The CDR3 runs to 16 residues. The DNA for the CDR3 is TGTGCCACCAGTGACCCGGGACTACCGCCTCTCGATACGCAGTATTTT. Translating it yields CATSDPGLPPLDTQYF.

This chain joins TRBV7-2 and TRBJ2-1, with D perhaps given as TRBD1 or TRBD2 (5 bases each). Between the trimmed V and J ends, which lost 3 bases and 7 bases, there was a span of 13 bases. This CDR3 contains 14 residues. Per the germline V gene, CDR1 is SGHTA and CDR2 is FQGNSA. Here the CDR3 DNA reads TGTGCCAGCAGCTTCAACCGGGGCCTTAATGAGCAGTTCTTC. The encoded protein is CASSFNRGLNEQFF.

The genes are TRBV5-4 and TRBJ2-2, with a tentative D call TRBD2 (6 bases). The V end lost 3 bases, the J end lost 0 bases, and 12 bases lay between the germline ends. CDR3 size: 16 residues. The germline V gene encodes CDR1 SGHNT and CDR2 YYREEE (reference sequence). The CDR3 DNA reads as TGTGCCAGCAGCTCCCTTAGCGGATCGAACACCGGGGAGCTGTTTTTT. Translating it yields CASSSLSGSNTGELFF.

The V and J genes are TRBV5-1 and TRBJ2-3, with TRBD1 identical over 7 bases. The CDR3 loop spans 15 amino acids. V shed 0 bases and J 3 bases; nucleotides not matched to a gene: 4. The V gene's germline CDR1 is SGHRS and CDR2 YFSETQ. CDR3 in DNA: TGCGCCAGCAGCTTGGGAGGGGACAGAACAGATACGCAGTATTTT. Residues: CASSLGGDRTDTQYF.

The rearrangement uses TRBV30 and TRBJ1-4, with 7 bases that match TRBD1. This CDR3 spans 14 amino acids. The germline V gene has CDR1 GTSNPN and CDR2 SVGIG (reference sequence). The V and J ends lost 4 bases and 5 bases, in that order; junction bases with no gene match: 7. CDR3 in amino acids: CAWTPGQWNEKLFF. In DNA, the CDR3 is TGTGCCTGGACCCCGGGACAGTGGAATGAAAAACTGTTTTTT. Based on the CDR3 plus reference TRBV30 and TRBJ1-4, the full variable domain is SQTIHQWPATLVQPVGSPLSLECTVEGTSNPNLYWYRQAAGRGLQLLFYSVGIGQISSEVPQNLSASRPQDRQFILSSKKLLLSDSGFYLCAWTPGQWNEKLFFGSGTQLSVL.

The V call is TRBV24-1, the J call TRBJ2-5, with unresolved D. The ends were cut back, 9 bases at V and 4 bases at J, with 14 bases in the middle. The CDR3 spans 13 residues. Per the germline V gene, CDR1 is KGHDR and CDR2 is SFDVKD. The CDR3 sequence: CATSKDGRETQYF. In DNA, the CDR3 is TGTGCCACCTCGAAGGACGGTCGAGAGACCCAGTACTTC.

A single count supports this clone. CDR3 sequence (DNA): TGTGCCAGCAGTTGGGACAGCGGCCGCGAGCAGTACTTC. This sequence encodes CASSWDSGREQYF. The chain uses TRBV12-3 or TRBV12-4 and TRBJ2-7, with 7 bases identical to TRBD1. With 4 bases clipped from V and 6 bases from J, the junction kept 6 bases outside the gene matches. The CDR3 covers 13 residues.

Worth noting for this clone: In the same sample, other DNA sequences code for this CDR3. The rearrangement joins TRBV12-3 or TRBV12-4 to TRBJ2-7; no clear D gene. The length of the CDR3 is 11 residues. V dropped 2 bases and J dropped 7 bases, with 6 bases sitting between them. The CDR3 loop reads CASSLLGEQYF. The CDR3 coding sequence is TGTGCCAGCAGTTTATTGGGTGAGCAGTACTTC.

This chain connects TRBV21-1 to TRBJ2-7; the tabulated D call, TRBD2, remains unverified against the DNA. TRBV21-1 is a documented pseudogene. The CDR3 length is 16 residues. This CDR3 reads CASSKVTSGRSYEQYF. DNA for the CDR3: TGTGCCAGCAGCAAAGTGACTAGCGGGAGATCCTACGAGCAGTACTTC.

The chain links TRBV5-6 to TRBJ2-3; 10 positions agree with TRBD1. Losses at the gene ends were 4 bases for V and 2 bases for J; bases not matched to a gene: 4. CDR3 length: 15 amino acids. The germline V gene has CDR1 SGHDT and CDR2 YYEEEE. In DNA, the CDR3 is TGTGCCAGCAGCCCGGGGACAGGGGCCACAGATACGCAGTATTTT. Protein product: CASSPGTGATDTQYF. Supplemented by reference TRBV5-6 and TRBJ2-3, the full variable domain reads DAGVTQSPTHLIKTRGQQVTLRCSPKSGHDTVSWYQQALGQGPQFIFQYYEEEERQRGNFPDRFSGHQFPNYSSELNVNALLLGDSALYLCASSPGTGATDTQYFGPGTRLTVL.

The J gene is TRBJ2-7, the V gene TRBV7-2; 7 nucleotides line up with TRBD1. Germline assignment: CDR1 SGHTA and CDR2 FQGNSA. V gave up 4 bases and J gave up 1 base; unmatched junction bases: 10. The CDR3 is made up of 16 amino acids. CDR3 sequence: CASSSPGGWGSYEQYF. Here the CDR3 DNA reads TGTGCCAGCAGCTCTCCAGGGGGATGGGGTTCCTACGAGCAGTACTTC.

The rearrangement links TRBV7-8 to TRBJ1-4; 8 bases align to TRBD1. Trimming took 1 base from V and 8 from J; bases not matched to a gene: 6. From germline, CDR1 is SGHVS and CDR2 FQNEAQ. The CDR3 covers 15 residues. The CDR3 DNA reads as TGTGCCAGCAGCTTAGTCACAGGGGGGAGCGAAAAACTGTTTTTT. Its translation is CASSLVTGGSEKLFF.

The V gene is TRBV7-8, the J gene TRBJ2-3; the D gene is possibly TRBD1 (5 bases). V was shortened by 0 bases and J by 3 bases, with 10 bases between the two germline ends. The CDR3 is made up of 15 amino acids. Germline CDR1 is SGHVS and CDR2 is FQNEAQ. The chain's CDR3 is CASSLAGARTDTQYF. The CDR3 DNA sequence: TGTGCCAGCAGCTTAGCAGGGGCTAGAACAGATACGCAGTATTTT.

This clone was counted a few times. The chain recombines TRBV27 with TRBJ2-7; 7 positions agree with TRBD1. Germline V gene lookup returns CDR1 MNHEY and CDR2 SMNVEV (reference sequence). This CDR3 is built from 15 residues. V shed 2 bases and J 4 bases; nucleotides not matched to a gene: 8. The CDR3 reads CASSLVTGMYYEQYF. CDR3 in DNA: TGTGCCAGCAGTTTAGTGACAGGGATGTATTACGAGCAGTACTTC.